This entry lists 27 T cell receptor beta chains sequenced from one sample in a study of coeliac disease. The data were produced by immunoSEQ multiplex PCR, yet TCRdb's version contains in-frame clones alone and is incomplete. The data hold 8,500 to 10,000 clones, with under 70% observed a single time. Sequencing was carried out using lamina propria lymphocytes from the gut. These receptors all stem from a woman aged 60-70 years with celiac disease.

This clone has just one count. The CDR3: CASSPTGTGNYEQYF. In nucleotides, the CDR3 is TGTGCCAGCAGCCCGACCGGCACGGGGAACTACGAGCAGTACTTC. This chain joins TRBV7-2 and TRBJ2-7; tentative D call: TRBD2 (5 bases). The germline V gene has CDR1 SGHTA and CDR2 FQGNSA. CDR3 length: 15 residues. Trimming took 5 bases from V and 3 from J, leaving 17 bases between them.

The CDR3 nucleotides are TGTGCCTGGAGTGTACTGGCGACTATAGCCAAAAACATTCAGTACTTC. It yields the protein CAWSVLATIAKNIQYF. The rearrangement links TRBV30 to TRBJ2-4; weak D call: TRBD2 (5 bases). The CDR3 is 16 residues long. Germline-derived CDR1 and CDR2 are GTSNPN and SVGIG (reference sequence). The V end lost 0 bases, the J end lost 0 bases, and 12 bases lay between the germline ends.

The chain employs TRBV5-1 and TRBJ2-2, with D uncertain. Trimming cost V 2 bases and J 4 bases, with 12 bases left between them. The CDR3 has 15 residues. The germline V gene has CDR1 SGHRS and CDR2 YFSETQ. CDR3: CASSFSYRSTGELFF. Here the CDR3 DNA reads TGCGCCAGCAGCTTTAGTTATCGAAGCACCGGGGAGCTGTTTTTT.

The rearrangement links TRBV19 to TRBJ1-2; D possibly corresponds to TRBD1 (5 bases). The V and J ends lost 4 bases and 4 bases respectively, with 19 bases between them. CDR1 and CDR2 (germline): LNHDA, SQIVND (reference sequence). The CDR3 is made up of 16 amino acids. CDR3 bases: TGTGCCAGTAGTAACCAAATCACAGGTTACGGCTATGGCTACACCTTC. It translates to CASSNQITGYGYGYTF.

The J gene is TRBJ1-3, the V gene TRBV14; tentative D call: TRBD1 (5 bases). V was shortened by 3 bases and J by 4 bases, with 13 bases between the two germline ends. The CDR3 has 15 amino acids. Germline V gene lookup returns CDR1 SGHDN and CDR2 FVKESK. Here the CDR3 reads CASSQGLTVGNTIYF. The CDR3 DNA follows: TGTGCCAGCAGCCAGGGTCTGACAGTAGGAAACACCATATATTTT.

This clone has only a few counts. The gene calls are TRBV7-3 and TRBJ2-3; tentatively, D is TRBD2 (6 bases). CDR1 and CDR2 from the germline V gene are SGHTA and FQGTGA. The germline V and J ends were trimmed by 2 bases and 1 base, with 19 bases remaining between them. This CDR3 region has 18 residues. The CDR3 region has the DNA TGTGCCAGCAGCTTAGTCGTTAGCGGCGGTGGGGGCACAGATACGCAGTATTTT. Amino acids: CASSLVVSGGGGTDTQYF.

This rearrangement joins TRBV29-1 to TRBJ1-4, with 9 bases identical to TRBD1. Germline CDR1 reads SQVTM; CDR2 reads ANQGSEA. J gave up 11 bases and V 6 bases, and 4 bases lay outside the gene matches. This CDR3 has 11 amino acids. The CDR3 protein is CSVTGGGKLFF. The CDR3, as DNA: TGCAGCGTAACAGGGGGCGGGAAACTGTTTTTT.

This clone showed up just a few times. CDR3 nucleotides: TGTGCCACCAGCAGAGATTCGGCAGGTTGGGCTTTCTTT. It encodes CATSRDSAGWAFF. J is TRBJ1-1 and V is TRBV15; no clear D gene. This CDR3 has 13 residues. From germline, CDR1 is LNHNV and CDR2 YYDKDF (reference sequence). V was shortened by 0 bases and J by 11 bases, with 13 bases between the two germline ends.

This clone was picked up a small number of times. The V gene is TRBV27, the J gene TRBJ2-1; 7 nucleotides line up with TRBD2. The germline V gene encodes CDR1 MNHEY and CDR2 SMNVEV (reference sequence). J gave up 8 bases and V 8 bases, and 15 bases lay outside the gene matches. This CDR3 region has 15 residues. The CDR3 loop is CASRPSGTSPYEQFF. The DNA of the CDR3 is TGTGCCAGCCGCCCAAGCGGGACGTCTCCCTATGAGCAGTTCTTC.

The chain employs TRBV5-1 and TRBJ2-1; no firm D call. This CDR3 has 12 residues. Germline-derived CDR1 and CDR2 are SGHRS and YFSETQ. V was trimmed by 7 bases and J by 9 bases, leaving 14 bases between them. CDR3 region: CASGLGSGEQFF. The CDR3 coding sequence is TGCGCCAGCGGCCTGGGTTCGGGTGAGCAGTTCTTC.

This rearrangement joins TRBV21-1 to TRBJ1-1; TRBD1, the table's D call, was not compared with the DNA. TRBV21-1 represents a pseudogene. CDR3 length equals 17 residues. The CDR3 spells CASTRDRSPSGNTEAFF. CDR3 sequence (DNA): TGTGCCAGCACCAGAGACAGGTCCCCATCGGGGAACACTGAAGCTTTCTTT.

The chain links TRBV5-6 to TRBJ2-7; D unresolved. Looked up from germline, CDR1 is SGHDT and CDR2 is YYEEEE. The CDR3 sequence is 15 residues long. V dropped 0 bases and J dropped 3 bases, with 13 bases sitting between them. CDR3 in DNA: TGTGCCAGCAGCTTGGTCGGTACTAAGGACTACGAGCAGTACTTC. It yields the protein CASSLVGTKDYEQYF.

This rearrangement joins TRBV6-5 to TRBJ2-3, with 7 bases lining up with TRBD2. This CDR3 region has 15 residues. The germline V gene encodes CDR1 MNHEY and CDR2 SVGAGI. Trimming at V came to 8 bases and at J to 5 bases, leaving 13 bases not matched to a gene. The CDR3 loop reads CASRRRLAAVDTQYF. The CDR3 nucleotides read TGTGCCAGCCGACGGCGGCTAGCGGCAGTAGATACGCAGTATTTT.

By proportion, this clone is medium-sized. J is TRBJ2-2 and V is TRBV6-6; D unclear. There are 12 residues in the CDR3. With 0 bases removed from V and 8 bases from J, the gap between germline ends came to 4 bases. CDR1 is MNHNY and CDR2 is SVGAGI in the germline V gene (reference sequence). This CDR3 is CASSYSRGELFF. CDR3 DNA: TGTGCCAGCAGTTACTCGCGGGGGGAGCTGTTTTTT.

CDR3 sequence: CASSPGSSSRNEQFF. CDR3 nucleotide sequence: TGTGCCAGCAGTCCCGGGAGCTCCTCGCGGAATGAGCAGTTCTTC. The chain couples TRBV5-4 to TRBJ2-1; the D gene is possibly TRBD2 (6 bases). CDR1 is SGHNT, CDR2 YYREEE, per germline (reference sequence). Trimming took off 5 bases at V and 7 bases at J, with 19 bases between the two ends. The CDR3 consists of 15 residues.

This clone has just a few counts. This chain joins TRBV5-1 and TRBJ2-7; D remains unclear. Looked up from germline, CDR1 is SGHRS and CDR2 is YFSETQ. The CDR3 runs to 12 residues. The V and J ends lost 0 bases and 3 bases respectively, with 4 bases between them. The CDR3 sequence: CASSLDFYEQYF. In DNA form, the CDR3 reads TGCGCCAGCAGCTTGGACTTCTACGAGCAGTACTTC.

The chain joins TRBV7-3 to TRBJ2-3, with TRBD2 as a possible D gene (6 bases). The CDR3 covers 16 residues. Germline lookup yields CDR1 SGHTA and CDR2 FQGTGA. V was trimmed by 1 base and J by 5 bases, leaving 16 bases between them. CDR3 residues: CASSLMGNREKDTQYF. The CDR3 nucleotides read TGTGCCAGCAGCTTAATGGGGAACCGGGAGAAAGATACGCAGTATTTT.

The count of this clone is one. The genes are TRBV7-9 and TRBJ2-1; D uncertain. This CDR3 has 16 residues. Germline lookup yields CDR1 SEHNR and CDR2 FQNEAQ (reference sequence). The ends were cut back, 2 bases at V and 0 bases at J, with 11 bases in the middle. The CDR3 region is CASSLMAWASYNEQFF. The DNA for the CDR3 is TGTGCCAGCAGCTTAATGGCCTGGGCCTCCTACAATGAGCAGTTCTTC.

The chain combines TRBV5-6 with TRBJ1-4, with D possibly TRBD1 on 5 matching bases. V lost 3 bases and J 8 bases, leaving 20 bases between the germline ends. The CDR3 loop spans 16 amino acids. The germline gives CDR1 SGHDT, CDR2 YYEEEE. CDR3 in DNA: TGTGCCAGCAGCTGGAGGGGCCCCGAAGTATCGGAAAAACTGTTTTTT. This codes for CASSWRGPEVSEKLFF.

This clone was picked up a small number of times. The rearrangement joins TRBV29-1 to TRBJ1-4; D is unresolved. V lost 4 bases and J lost 10, with 10 bases in between. CDR1 is SQVTM, CDR2 ANQGSEA, per germline. This CDR3 is built from 11 residues. CDR3 sequence (DNA): TGCAGCGTTGGGCACGGCGGAAAACTGTTTTTT. Its translation is CSVGHGGKLFF.

The gene calls are TRBV9 and TRBJ1-1, with 7 nucleotides matching TRBD1. The CDR3 totals 15 residues. CDR1 and CDR2 from the germline V gene are SGDLS and YYNGEE. The trim removed 3 bases at V and 0 bases at J, leaving 5 bases unmatched. The CDR3 is CASSAATGMNTEAFF. DNA for the CDR3: TGTGCCAGCAGCGCGGCGACAGGGATGAACACTGAAGCTTTCTTT.

This chain connects TRBV6-5 to TRBJ1-6; 7 bases line up with TRBD1. V trimming: 2 bases; J trimming: 7 bases; junction bases outside the gene matches: 5. CDR1 is MNHEY and CDR2 is SVGAGI in the germline V gene. This CDR3 contains 15 residues. The DNA of the CDR3 is TGTGCCAGCAGTTACACCCCGGGACAGAATTCACCCCTCCACTTT. Translated: CASSYTPGQNSPLHF.

V and J are TRBV27 and TRBJ1-6; D ambiguous. Trimming left V 3 bases short and J 0 bases short, with 6 bases between. The CDR3 contains 15 residues. Looked up from germline, CDR1 is MNHEY and CDR2 is SMNVEV (reference sequence). The CDR3 protein is CASSFTSSYNSPLHF. For the CDR3, the DNA is TGTGCCAGCAGTTTTACGAGCTCCTATAATTCACCCCTCCACTTT.

The V and J genes are TRBV7-6 and TRBJ2-7, with D maybe TRBD2 (6 bases). Germline CDR1 is SGHVS and CDR2 is FNYEAQ. CDR3 size: 14 residues. Trimming shortened V by 2 bases and J by 5 bases, and 13 bases separated the two germline ends. DNA for the CDR3: TGTGCCAGCAGCTTATCTGGCCCGGGGGACGAGCAGTACTTC. It translates to CASSLSGPGDEQYF.

The table lists this clone with a few counts. The chain links TRBV18 to TRBJ1-5, with 8 bases matching TRBD1. V lost 6 bases to trimming and J lost 1 base; unmatched junction nucleotides: 5. The germline V gene encodes CDR1 KGHSH and CDR2 LQKENI. The CDR3 covers 15 residues. The CDR3 DNA reads TGTGCCAGCTCCCTTACAGGGGGGAGCAATCAGCCCCAGCATTTT. Protein sequence: CASSLTGGSNQPQHF.

The rearrangement links TRBV11-2 to TRBJ2-5; 9 bases are a match to TRBD2. Germline loops: CDR1 SGHAT, CDR2 FQNNGV. Trimming removed 8 bases from V and 5 bases from J; junction bases left unmatched: 3. This CDR3 has 12 amino acids. CDR3 sequence: CASGAGGETQYF. CDR3 DNA: TGTGCCAGCGGAGCGGGGGGTGAGACCCAGTACTTC. Full variable domain (missing parts from reference TRBV11-2 and TRBJ2-5): EAGVAQSPRYKIIEKRQSVAFWCNPISGHATLYWYQQILGQGPKLLIQFQNNGVVDDSQLPKDRFSAERLKGVDSTLKIQPAKLEDSAVYLCASGAGGETQYFGPGTRLLVL.

V and J are TRBV12-5 and TRBJ2-5; 7 bases align to TRBD1. Germline V gene lookup returns CDR1 LGHNT and CDR2 FRNRAP. The V gene end was trimmed by 6 bases and the J gene end by 2 bases; junction bases not matched to a gene: 3. This CDR3 is 13 amino acids long. This CDR3 is CASGPGQQETQYF. In DNA, the CDR3 is TGTGCTAGTGGACCGGGACAGCAAGAGACCCAGTACTTC.